A selection of T cell receptor beta chains follows, all from one sample in a study of technical replicates of blood from a handful of donors. Sequencing was performed with immunoSEQ multiplex PCR; in TCRdb, only in-frame clones are kept and a portion is missing. Of more than 75,000 clones listed, around 96% were seen once; the top ten hold roughly 0.36%. The specimen was T cells isolated from PBMCs. The receptors stem from a human donor in good health. CDR3s include the opening cysteine and the closing phenylalanine or tryptophan. Fields, in order: J gene, CDR3 length, V gene, CDR3 protein.

TRBJ2-2 15 TRBV4-2 CASSQEVGGTGELFF
TRBJ1-3 17 TRBV2 CASSPLDRRLSGNTIYF
TRBJ2-5 14 TRBV5-4 CASSLGLVVETQYF
TRBJ1-3 12 TRBV6-1 CASDRGGNTIYF
TRBJ2-7 12 TRBV10-1 CASSVSAYEQYF
TRBJ2-5 16 TRBV16 CASSQSNQLYQETQYF
TRBJ2-2 17 TRBV5-5 CASSPRLAQANTGELFF
TRBJ2-3 15 TRBV7-2 CASSLVSTSTDTQYF
TRBJ2-7 16 TRBV5-1 CASSYHLYRGPYEQYF
TRBJ2-7 15 TRBV5-1 CASSSWGVLTYEQYF
TRBJ1-4 16 TRBV6-1 CASSENLRGTEGKLFF
TRBJ2-5 15 TRBV28 CASTLGGTGQETQYF
TRBJ2-5 16 TRBV9 CASSTPGQGFWETQYF
TRBJ2-7 16 TRBV4-1 CASSQGGHRFFYEQYF
TRBJ2-7 12 TRBV7-8 CASSPLAPEQYF
TRBJ2-6 14 TRBV5-1 CASSSGDGANVLTF
TRBJ2-5 15 TRBV6-1 CASSGLAGGPETQYF
TRBJ2-5 13 TRBV1 CTSLRQGPETQYF
TRBJ2-7 17 TRBV4-2 CASSSDLGRQGENEQYF
TRBJ2-4 16 TRBV9 CASSARPGQGEYIQYF
TRBJ2-2 15 TRBV6-5 CASIQTGGNTGELFF
TRBJ1-1 13 TRBV19 CATYRTGNTEAFF
TRBJ2-3 16 TRBV14 CASSQVGSGITDTQYF
TRBJ1-2 16 TRBV19 CASSPLGDRTSYGYTF
TRBJ2-1 14 TRBV6-5 CASSLGSSYNEQFF
TRBJ2-3 16 TRBV9 CASSTTGTRLGDTQYF
TRBJ2-7 15 TRBV2 CASSEVSENGGEQYF
TRBJ1-1 16 TRBV5-6 CASSFPGVYMNTEAFF
TRBJ2-7 15 TRBV15 CATSRMSGQHYEQYF